This T cell receptor beta chain is from a study of post-analysis software for immune sequencing data. Overall study context: Relapsing-remitting, secondary progressive and progressive-relapsing forms made up the multiple sclerosis disease courses.

Study-wide findings and caveats: With TRBV5-6, TRBV5-1 and TRBV20-1 included, about five TRBV segments were more frequent in patients than in controls. F-measure co-clustering was strong for batch-matched samples. Versus controls, multiple sclerosis patients showed significantly lower diversity (normalized Chao1).

TCR beta cDNA libraries included unique molecular identifiers. It was from roughly 1 to 10 million T cells that some 470,000 cDNA molecules came. TCRdb analysed the PCR reads with MiXCR anew, one entry per CDR3 protein. The data contain some 800,000 distinct CDR3 sequences, roughly 50% of them singletons. The CDR3 length is 13 residues. The ends were cut back, 4 bases at V and 4 bases at J, with 13 bases in the middle. Germline V gives CDR1 SQVTM, CDR2 ANQGSEA. Turning to this clonotype: Antigen: not known.

The source material was blood. The receptor was isolated from a girl under 18 with multiple sclerosis. The V call is TRBV29-1, the J call TRBJ1-1; D might be TRBD1 (5 bases). For the CDR3, the DNA is TGCAGCGTTGCTAGGGGCTATGGCACTGAAGCTTTCTTT. Amino acids: CSVARGYGTEAFF.